The clone carrying this TCR beta chain occurred a few times. No antigen is known for it. This entry comes from a study of identical twins. MiXCR, applied by TCRdb to the 5' RACE reads, yields one record per CDR3 protein. The sample contains about 570,000 distinct CDR3 sequences, more than 9% of which appear only once. Study results and limitations: Out-of-frame alpha sequences common to twins were enriched for low generation probability.

This same sample was also part of a study on yellow fever vaccine responses in identical twins.

The clonotype originates from a woman aged 18-29 years in good health. The sample comprised PBMCs.

This CDR3 reads CASQDSRQETQYF. The CDR3 nucleotides are TGTGCCAGCCAGGACAGTAGACAAGAGACCCAGTACTTC. The rearrangement links TRBV18 to TRBJ2-5, with a possible D match to TRBD1 (6 bases). The V gene's germline CDR1 is KGHSH and CDR2 LQKENI. The CDR3 covers 13 residues. V dropped 8 bases and J dropped 2 bases, with 12 bases sitting between them.